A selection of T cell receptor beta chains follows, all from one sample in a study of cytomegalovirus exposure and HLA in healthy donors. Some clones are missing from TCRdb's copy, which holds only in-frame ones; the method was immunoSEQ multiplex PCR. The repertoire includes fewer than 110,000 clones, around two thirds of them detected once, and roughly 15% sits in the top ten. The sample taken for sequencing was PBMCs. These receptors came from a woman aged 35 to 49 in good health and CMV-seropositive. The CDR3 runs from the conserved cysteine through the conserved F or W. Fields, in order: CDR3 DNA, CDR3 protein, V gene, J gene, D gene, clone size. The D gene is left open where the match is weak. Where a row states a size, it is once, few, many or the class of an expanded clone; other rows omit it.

cdr3_nt: TGTGCCAGCTCACCTACCGGGACAGGGACTGGGGCCAACGTCCTGACTTTC; cdr3_aa: CASSPTGTGTGANVLTF; v_call: TRBV18; j_call: TRBJ2-6; d_call: TRBD1; clone_size: -
cdr3_nt: TGTGCCAGCAGCGTAGACGGGAATCAGCCCCAGCATTTT; cdr3_aa: CASSVDGNQPQHF; v_call: TRBV2; j_call: TRBJ1-5; d_call: -; clone_size: -
cdr3_nt: TGTGCCAGCAGCTTAGGGACAGGGCCGGGATTAAACACTAATGAAAAACTGTTTTTT; cdr3_aa: CASSLGTGPGLNTNEKLFF; v_call: TRBV7-2; j_call: TRBJ1-4; d_call: TRBD1; clone_size: -
cdr3_nt: TGTGCCTGGAACGTCGGGGGAACTGAAGCTTTCTTT; cdr3_aa: CAWNVGGTEAFF; v_call: TRBV30; j_call: TRBJ1-1; d_call: -; clone_size: -
cdr3_nt: TGTGCCAGCAGTTCGAGACAGGGAGACTCTGGAAACACCATATATTTT; cdr3_aa: CASSSRQGDSGNTIYF; v_call: TRBV7-6; j_call: TRBJ1-3; d_call: TRBD1; clone_size: -
cdr3_nt: TGCAGCTGGGGCAGGGGGGACACTGAAGCTTTCTTT; cdr3_aa: CSWGRGDTEAFF; v_call: TRBV29-1; j_call: TRBJ1-1; d_call: TRBD1; clone_size: -
cdr3_nt: TGCGCCAGCAGCTTGTTCGAGGACACTGAAGCTTTCTTT; cdr3_aa: CASSLFEDTEAFF; v_call: TRBV5-1; j_call: TRBJ1-1; d_call: -; clone_size: -
cdr3_nt: TGCGCCAGCAGCCAAGATGGCAGTTGGGGGGGTTCTGGCTACACCTTC; cdr3_aa: CASSQDGSWGGSGYTF; v_call: TRBV4-1; j_call: TRBJ1-2; d_call: -; clone_size: -
cdr3_nt: TGTGCCTGGAAATTGGGAGGCAGCTCCTATAATTCACCCCTCCACTTT; cdr3_aa: CAWKLGGSSYNSPLHF; v_call: TRBV30; j_call: TRBJ1-6; d_call: -; clone_size: -
cdr3_nt: TGCAGCGTATCTGACAGCTTTAACTATGGCTACACCTTC; cdr3_aa: CSVSDSFNYGYTF; v_call: TRBV29-1; j_call: TRBJ1-2; d_call: -; clone_size: -
cdr3_nt: TGTGCCAGTAGTCCAGGGATGGCAACTAATGAAAAACTGTTTTTT; cdr3_aa: CASSPGMATNEKLFF; v_call: TRBV19; j_call: TRBJ1-4; d_call: -; clone_size: -
cdr3_nt: TGTGCCAGCAGCTTGGGCAGTCACACAGATACGCAGTATTTT; cdr3_aa: CASSLGSHTDTQYF; v_call: TRBV7-9; j_call: TRBJ2-3; d_call: -; clone_size: -
cdr3_nt: TGTGCCGGTAGTAGTCGGGTCTCTGGGGCCAACGTCCTGACTTTC; cdr3_aa: CAGSSRVSGANVLTF; v_call: TRBV30; j_call: TRBJ2-6; d_call: -; clone_size: -
cdr3_nt: TGTGCCAGCAGTGGGTGGACTAGCGTGTCCTACAATGAGCAGTTCTTC; cdr3_aa: CASSGWTSVSYNEQFF; v_call: TRBV6-1; j_call: TRBJ2-1; d_call: TRBD2; clone_size: -
cdr3_nt: TGTGCCAGTAGCGCGGGACAGGGCGGCTATGGCTACACCTTC; cdr3_aa: CASSAGQGGYGYTF; v_call: TRBV19; j_call: TRBJ1-2; d_call: TRBD1; clone_size: once
cdr3_nt: TGCGCCAGCAGCCAGGGACAGGGAGGGGAGACCCAGTACTTC; cdr3_aa: CASSQGQGGETQYF; v_call: TRBV4-3; j_call: TRBJ2-5; d_call: TRBD1; clone_size: once
cdr3_nt: TGTGCCAGCCAAGAGCCAAAGGGGGCTGAAGCTTTCTTT; cdr3_aa: CASQEPKGAEAFF; v_call: TRBV6-4; j_call: TRBJ1-1; d_call: -; clone_size: -
cdr3_nt: TGCGCCAGCAGCCAACTGCCGGGACAGAACAGGGGAAACACCATATATTTT; cdr3_aa: CASSQLPGQNRGNTIYF; v_call: TRBV4-3; j_call: TRBJ1-3; d_call: TRBD1; clone_size: few
cdr3_nt: TGTGCTAGCAGCTCAGGGGGCTGGGAGACCCAGTACTTC; cdr3_aa: CASSSGGWETQYF; v_call: TRBV7-7; j_call: TRBJ2-5; d_call: TRBD1; clone_size: -
cdr3_nt: TGTGCCAGCAGTACCACAGGGAATAATCAGCCCCAGCATTTT; cdr3_aa: CASSTTGNNQPQHF; v_call: TRBV6-6; j_call: TRBJ1-5; d_call: -; clone_size: -
cdr3_nt: TGTGCCAGCAGTGAAGCCAGGAGGGGACCGGGTGAAAAACTGTTTTTT; cdr3_aa: CASSEARRGPGEKLFF; v_call: TRBV6-1; j_call: TRBJ1-4; d_call: -; clone_size: -
cdr3_nt: TGTGCCAGCAGTGCGCCGGGACAGTACACTGAAGCTTTCTTT; cdr3_aa: CASSAPGQYTEAFF; v_call: TRBV25-1; j_call: TRBJ1-1; d_call: TRBD1; clone_size: -
cdr3_nt: TGTGCCAGCAGAATAACCTCGTACGGGACAGGTAGAACCGGGGAGCTGTTTTTT; cdr3_aa: CASRITSYGTGRTGELFF; v_call: TRBV28; j_call: TRBJ2-2; d_call: TRBD1; clone_size: -
cdr3_nt: TGTGCCATCAGTGCCCAGGGGGGGGACAGGGTACAGGGCGAGCAGTACTTC; cdr3_aa: CAISAQGGDRVQGEQYF; v_call: TRBV10-3; j_call: TRBJ2-7; d_call: TRBD1; clone_size: few
cdr3_nt: TGTGCCAGCAGCCAATCGGCAGGAACCCTGGGCACTGAAGCTTTCTTT; cdr3_aa: CASSQSAGTLGTEAFF; v_call: TRBV16; j_call: TRBJ1-1; d_call: -; clone_size: -
cdr3_nt: TGTGCCAGCAGCCTATTAGCGGGGCAAGAGACCCAGTACTTC; cdr3_aa: CASSLLAGQETQYF; v_call: TRBV5-6; j_call: TRBJ2-5; d_call: TRBD2; clone_size: -
cdr3_nt: TGTGCCTGGAGTGTGGGGCCCCCCGTGGAAAAACTGTTTTTT; cdr3_aa: CAWSVGPPVEKLFF; v_call: TRBV30; j_call: TRBJ1-4; d_call: -; clone_size: -
cdr3_nt: TGTGCCAGCAGCCATGAACTAGCGGGGGACTACAATGAGCAGTTCTTC; cdr3_aa: CASSHELAGDYNEQFF; v_call: TRBV4-2; j_call: TRBJ2-1; d_call: TRBD2; clone_size: few
cdr3_nt: TGTGCCATCAGTGTTGAGGGAATAGCCAAAAACATTCAGTACTTC; cdr3_aa: CAISVEGIAKNIQYF; v_call: TRBV10-3; j_call: TRBJ2-4; d_call: -; clone_size: once